Described below is a single TCR beta chain sequence and its context. Its antigen remains unidentified. No qualities accompany the bases; no much larger clone lies one base away. In the germline V gene, CDR1 corresponds to SQVTM and CDR2 to ANQGSEA. The junction shows trimming of 6 bases on V and 4 bases on J, and the gene matches do not reach 14 bases of it. Including cysteine and phenylalanine, the CDR3 has 15 amino acids. The retained sequence is limited to the CDR3, 45 bases, with the frame set at the first base. The time point label, read with the paper, signifies: baseline before first vaccination. In the paper's terms, the treatment or condition label means: meningococcal conjugate vaccine given as trial control. Samples from vaccinated people were obtained from the UK trials COV001 and COV002, which included a single-blind randomized controlled phase 2/3 trial of AZD1222 (ChAdOx1 nCoV-19) in healthy adults. Trial participant PBMC samples were collected at day 0 and day 28 after the second dose for TCRbeta chain sequencing.

The CDR3 regions of human TCRbeta chains were analyzed by immunosequencing. On the authors' methods: Repertoire TCRs were checked for matches against a reference library of SARS-CoV-2-specific TCRs that had been generated using the MIRA antigen-specificity platform. Breadth was defined as the fraction of unique TCRs that were SARS-CoV-2-associated. Depth was defined as the fraction of total T cells that were SARS-CoV-2-associated. Using the MIRA data, each spike-specific TCR was assigned both to the spike region to which the TCR was reactive and to a CD4 or CD8 class. Log10-transformed breadth and depth values were compared by one-way ANOVA with Sidak's multiple comparisons tests. The source is immuneACCESS, and TCRdb retained only in-frame sequences with V and J called. Part of the clones is not carried over; for the studies checked, unresolved V genes explain less than half of this, and the remainder is unexplained. V, J and clone size are taken as reported in that table, and D and trimming were inferred from the DNA itself. The sample contains 100,000 to 150,000 clones, around 89% of them found a single time. The ten largest clones represent over 8.5% of the sample.

The entry originates in a study of T cell responses to AZD1222 COVID-19 vaccine (dated by TCRdb to the early 2020s). Looking at the study overall: TCR sequencing covered approximately 230 trial participants: 207 given two doses of AZD1222 and some 25 given two doses of MenACWY control vaccine. Trial participants were enrolled by age into 18-55, 56-69 and 70-plus year subgroups, with roughly 150, 30 and 60 TCR-sequenced participants respectively.

Beyond this particular receptor, the publication reports: Because no samples from the day 14 peak response were available, repertoires could be characterized only after the peak T cell response. CD4 TCRs associated with the vaccine covered the entire spike protein, and the dominant responses were in regions 160-218 and 743-854. Epitopes outside the regions mutated in the B.1.351 and B.1.1.7 variants were reportedly recognized by nearly half of the unique spike-specific TCRs. Conclusions about previously exposed vaccinees are limited because only six or seven AZD1222 recipients were SARS-CoV-2 seropositive at baseline. A significant rise in spike-specific TCR breadth and depth was observed after two AZD1222 doses relative to day 0 and relative to MenACWY recipients. Most participants were white British and females outnumbered males, and the authors suggested that clonal diversity may have been underestimated. The 56-69-year group was small, and its depth increase did not reach significance, likely because of low power.

This clonotype was obtained from an adult in good health. The chain links TRBV29-1 with TRBJ1-2; TRBD1 agrees with 7 junctional bases. The sample here was peripheral blood, taken on day 0 of MenACWY control vaccination. The CDR3 loop reads CSVEAGGARRYGYTF. The DNA reads as follows: TGCAGCGTGGAGGCAGGGGGTGCCCGCCGCTATGGCTACACCTTC.